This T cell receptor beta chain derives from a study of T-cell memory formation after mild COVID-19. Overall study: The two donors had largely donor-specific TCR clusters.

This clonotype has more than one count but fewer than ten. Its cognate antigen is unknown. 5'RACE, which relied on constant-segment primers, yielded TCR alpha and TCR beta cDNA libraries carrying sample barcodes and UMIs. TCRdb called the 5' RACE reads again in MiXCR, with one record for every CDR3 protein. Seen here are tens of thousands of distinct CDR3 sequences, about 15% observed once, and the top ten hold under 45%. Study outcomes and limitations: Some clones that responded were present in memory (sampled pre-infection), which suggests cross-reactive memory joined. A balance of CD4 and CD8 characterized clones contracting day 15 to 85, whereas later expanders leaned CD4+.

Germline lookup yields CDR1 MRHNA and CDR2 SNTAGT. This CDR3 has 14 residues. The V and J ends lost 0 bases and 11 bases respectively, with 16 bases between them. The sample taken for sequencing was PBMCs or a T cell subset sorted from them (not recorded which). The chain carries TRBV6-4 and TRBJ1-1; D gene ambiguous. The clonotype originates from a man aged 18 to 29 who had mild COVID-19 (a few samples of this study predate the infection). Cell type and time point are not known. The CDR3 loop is CASSDSIGANPAFF. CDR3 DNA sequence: TGTGCCAGCAGTGACTCGATAGGAGCCAACCCGGCTTTCTTT.